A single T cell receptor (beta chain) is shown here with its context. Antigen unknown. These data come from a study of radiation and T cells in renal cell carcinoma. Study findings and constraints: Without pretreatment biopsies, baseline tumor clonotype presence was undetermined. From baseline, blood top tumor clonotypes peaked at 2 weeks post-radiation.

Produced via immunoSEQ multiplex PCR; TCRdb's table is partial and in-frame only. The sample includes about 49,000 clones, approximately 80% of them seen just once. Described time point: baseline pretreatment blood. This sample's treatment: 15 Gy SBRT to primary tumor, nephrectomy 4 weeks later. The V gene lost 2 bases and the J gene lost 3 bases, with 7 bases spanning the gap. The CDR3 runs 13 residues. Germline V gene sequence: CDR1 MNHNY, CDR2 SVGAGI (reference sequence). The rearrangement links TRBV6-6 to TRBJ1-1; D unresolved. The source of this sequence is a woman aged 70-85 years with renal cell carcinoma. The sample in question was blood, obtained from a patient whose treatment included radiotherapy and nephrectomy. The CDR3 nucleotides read TGTGCCAGCAGTTACATCGGGTACACTGAAGCTTTCTTT. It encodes CASSYIGYTEAFF.